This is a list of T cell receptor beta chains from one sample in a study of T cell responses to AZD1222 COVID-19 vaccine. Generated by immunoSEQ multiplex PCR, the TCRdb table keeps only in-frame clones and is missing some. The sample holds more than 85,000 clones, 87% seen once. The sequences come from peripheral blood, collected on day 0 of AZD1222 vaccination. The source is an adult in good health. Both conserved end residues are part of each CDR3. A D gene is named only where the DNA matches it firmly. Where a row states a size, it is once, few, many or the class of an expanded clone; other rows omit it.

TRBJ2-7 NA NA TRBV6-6 CASPGERDEQYF TGTGCCAGCCCAGGGGAGCGAGACGAGCAGTACTTC
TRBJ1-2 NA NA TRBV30 CAWSVPVYGYTF TGTGCCTGGAGTGTACCCGTATATGGCTACACCTTC
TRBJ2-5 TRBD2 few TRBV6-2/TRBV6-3 CASSYPSGTSGGQYQETQYF TGTGCCAGCAGTTACCCCTCCGGGACTAGCGGGGGGCAGTACCAAGAGACCCAGTACTTC
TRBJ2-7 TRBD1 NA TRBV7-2 CASGRQGSGEQYF TGTGCCAGCGGCAGACAGGGATCGGGCGAGCAGTACTTC
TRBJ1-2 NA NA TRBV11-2 CASSLVGSGGYTF TGTGCCAGCAGCTTAGTTGGCTCTGGAGGCTACACCTTC
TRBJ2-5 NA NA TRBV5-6 CASSRRGVQETQYF TGTGCCAGCAGCCGTAGGGGTGTCCAAGAGACCCAGTACTTC
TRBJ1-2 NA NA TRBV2 CASSPMGGDGVGGYTF TGTGCCAGCAGTCCCATGGGAGGGGACGGCGTAGGGGGCTACACCTTC
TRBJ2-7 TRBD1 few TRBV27 CATKQGKGYEQYF TGTGCCACCAAACAGGGGAAGGGATACGAGCAGTACTTC
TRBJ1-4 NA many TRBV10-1 CASSQGGSTNEKLFF TGCGCCAGCAGCCAAGGGGGTTCAACTAATGAAAAACTGTTTTTT
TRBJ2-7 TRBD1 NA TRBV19 CASSTGTGVYEQYF TGTGCCAGTAGTACCGGGACAGGGGTTTACGAGCAGTACTTC
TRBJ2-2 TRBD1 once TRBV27 CASSWKPGTGVPGELFF TGTGCCAGCAGTTGGAAACCGGGGACAGGGGTCCCCGGGGAGCTGTTTTTT
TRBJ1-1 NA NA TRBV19 CASSIVHTRGTEAFF TGTGCCAGTAGTATAGTCCACACCAGGGGAACTGAAGCTTTCTTT
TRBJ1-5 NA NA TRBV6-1 CASTVGGQPQHF TGTGCCAGCACCGTGGGGGGGCAGCCCCAGCATTTT
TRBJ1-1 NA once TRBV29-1 CSVAAGFTEAFF TGCAGCGTTGCGGCGGGCTTCACTGAAGCTTTCTTT
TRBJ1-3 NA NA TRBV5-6 CASSPTMRGSGNTIYF TGTGCCAGCAGCCCCACGATGCGGGGCTCTGGAAACACCATATATTTT
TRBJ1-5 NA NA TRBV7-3 CASSLGGDQPQHF TGTGCCAGCAGCTTAGGGGGGGATCAGCCCCAGCATTTT
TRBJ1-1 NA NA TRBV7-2 CASSLMRENTEAFF TGTGCCAGCAGCTTGATGCGGGAGAACACTGAAGCTTTCTTT
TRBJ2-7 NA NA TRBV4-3 CASSQVGGYEQYF TGCGCCAGCAGCCAAGTAGGCGGGTACGAGCAGTACTTC
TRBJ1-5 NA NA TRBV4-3 CASSLEGGASRYNQPQHF TGCGCCAGCAGCCTCGAGGGGGGGGCGAGTCGGTATAATCAGCCCCAGCATTTT
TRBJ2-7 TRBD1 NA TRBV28 CASRKTGLNEQYF TGTGCCAGCAGGAAGACAGGGCTCAACGAGCAGTACTTC
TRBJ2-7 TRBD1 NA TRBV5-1 CASSLGQAAGEQYF TGCGCCAGCAGCTTAGGACAGGCCGCCGGCGAGCAGTACTTC
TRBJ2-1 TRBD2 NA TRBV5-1 CASRVRSGSSYNEQFF TGCGCCAGCAGGGTCCGTAGCGGGTCCTCCTACAATGAGCAGTTCTTC
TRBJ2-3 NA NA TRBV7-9 CASSLGGAPDTQYF TGTGCCAGCAGCTTAGGCGGAGCTCCAGATACGCAGTATTTT
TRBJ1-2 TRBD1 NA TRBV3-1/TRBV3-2 CASSQASDRVYGYTF TGTGCCAGCAGCCAAGCTTCGGACAGGGTCTATGGCTACACCTTC
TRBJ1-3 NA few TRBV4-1 CASSNSGRGDSGNTIYF TGCGCCAGCAGCAATAGCGGCAGGGGCGACTCTGGAAACACCATATATTTT
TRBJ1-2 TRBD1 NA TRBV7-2 CASSFPDRANYGYTF TGTGCCAGCAGCTTCCCCGACAGGGCTAACTATGGCTACACCTTC
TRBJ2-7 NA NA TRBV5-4 CASSLQLDNYEQYF TGTGCCAGCAGCTTACAACTCGATAACTACGAGCAGTACTTC
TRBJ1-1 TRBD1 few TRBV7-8 CASSPLVSQGAQKTEAFF TGTGCCAGCAGCCCCTTGGTTTCTCAGGGGGCGCAAAAAACTGAAGCTTTCTTT
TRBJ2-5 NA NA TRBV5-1 CASSPRAGETQYF TGCGCCAGCAGCCCCCGGGCAGGGGAGACCCAGTACTTC
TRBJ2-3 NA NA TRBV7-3 CASSLNRGLTDTQYF TGTGCCAGCAGCTTAAACAGGGGACTCACAGATACGCAGTATTTT
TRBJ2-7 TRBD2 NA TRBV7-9 CASSSQSRGREVYEQYF TGTGCCAGCAGCTCCCAGTCGCGGGGGCGGGAGGTCTACGAGCAGTACTTC
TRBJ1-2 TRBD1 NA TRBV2 CARQRGQGRDYGYTF TGTGCCAGACAAAGGGGACAGGGGCGGGACTATGGCTACACCTTC
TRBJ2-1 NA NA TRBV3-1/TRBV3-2 CASSQVNTANEQFF TGTGCCAGCAGCCAGGTTAACACTGCCAATGAGCAGTTCTTC
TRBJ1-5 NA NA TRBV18 CASSPSTGSNQPQHF TGTGCCAGCTCACCTTCAACAGGGTCCAATCAGCCCCAGCATTTT
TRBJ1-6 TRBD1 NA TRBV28 CASSLGTGETSPLHF TGTGCCAGCAGTTTAGGGACAGGGGAAACGTCACCCCTCCACTTT
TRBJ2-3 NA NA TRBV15 CATSRAGAPKVAQYF TGTGCCACCAGCAGAGCCGGGGCGCCCAAAGTTGCGCAGTATTTT
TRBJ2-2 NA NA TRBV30 CAWRATGTGELFF TGTGCCTGGAGAGCCACGGGTACCGGGGAGCTGTTTTTT
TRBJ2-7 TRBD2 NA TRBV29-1 CSVALGAGGPYEQYF TGCAGCGTTGCCCTTGGAGCGGGGGGTCCCTACGAGCAGTACTTC